This T cell receptor (beta chain) was sequenced for a study of OX40 agonist ivuxolimab in advanced cancers. Across the study: Patients were treated with intravenous ivuxolimab, dosed at 0.01 to 10 mg/kg and infused every 2 weeks.

Exclusion applied to patients with autoimmune disease history or systemic immunosuppression. Sampled blood was obtained at baseline, cycle 4 day 1, and cycle 7 day 1. TCRdb's table, derived via immunoSEQ multiplex PCR, lists solely in-frame clones and lacks some. The sample has tens of thousands of clones; 80% to 95% are singletons. Here the sequenced sample was CD4+ or CD8+ T cells sorted from blood, taken in a trial of the OX40 agonist ivuxolimab. This TCR came from an adult with an advanced solid tumor such as melanoma, head and neck, liver or kidney cancer.

Here the CDR3 reads CSVVGSGEETQYF. The CDR3 DNA sequence: TGCAGCGTTGTAGGGAGTGGGGAAGAGACCCAGTACTTC. The J gene is TRBJ2-5, the V gene TRBV29-1, with D possibly matching TRBD2 (5 bases). Germline V lookup: CDR1 SQVTM, CDR2 ANQGSEA. CDR3 length: 13 residues. The V gene lost 4 bases and the J gene lost 3 bases, with 12 bases spanning the gap.